Presented here are 15 T cell receptor beta chains from one specimen sequenced in a study of OX40 agonist ivuxolimab in advanced cancers. Repertoires were generated with immunoSEQ multiplex PCR, while TCRdb's copy carries only in-frame clones and drops some. The top ten hold 1% to 1.2% of the sample, which has tens of thousands of clones, 91% seen once. The sample in question was CD4+ or CD8+ T cells sorted from blood, obtained in a trial of the OX40 agonist ivuxolimab. These receptor sequences come from an adult with an advanced solid tumor such as melanoma, head and neck, liver or kidney cancer.

The genes are TRBV4-1 and TRBJ2-7; 7 bases are a match to TRBD1. Losses at the gene ends were 1 base for V and 0 bases for J; bases not matched to a gene: 6. The CDR3 is 16 amino acids. Germline lookup yields CDR1 MGHRA and CDR2 YSYEKL. The DNA of the CDR3 is TGCGCCAGCAGCCAAGCTCCGGGACAGAGCTCCTACGAGCAGTACTTC. Protein sequence: CASSQAPGQSSYEQYF.

The rearrangement uses TRBV10-1 and TRBJ1-1; a weak D match, TRBD1 (5 bases). The CDR3 consists of 14 residues. The V and J ends lost 3 bases and 0 bases respectively, with 8 bases between them. Germline CDR1 is WNHNN and CDR2 is SYGVQD (reference sequence). CDR3 nucleotides: TGCGCCAGCAGTGATCAGGGTATGAACACTGAAGCTTTCTTT. It encodes CASSDQGMNTEAFF.

V is TRBV30 and J is TRBJ2-1; 8 bases align to TRBD2. V lost 8 bases, J lost 5 bases, and 11 bases stayed unmatched. CDR1 is GTSNPN, CDR2 SVGIG, per germline (reference sequence). The CDR3 totals 14 residues. The CDR3 region is CAREGQGKDNEQFF. The CDR3 DNA reads as TGTGCCCGGGAGGGGCAGGGGAAGGACAATGAGCAGTTCTTC.

V is TRBV9 and J is TRBJ1-1, with TRBD1 matching 8 bases. The CDR3 is 17 residues long. V dropped 0 bases and J dropped 4; count of bases not matched to a gene: 11. CDR1 is SGDLS, CDR2 YYNGEE, per germline. DNA for the CDR3: TGTGCCAGCAGCGTAGACCCCGCAGGGGGCAGCGTCACTGAAGCTTTCTTT. As protein: CASSVDPAGGSVTEAFF.

The V gene is TRBV14, the J gene TRBJ1-2, with D tentatively TRBD1 (5 bases). Germline assignment: CDR1 SGHDN and CDR2 FVKESK. The ends were cut back, 1 base at V and 8 bases at J, with 14 bases in the middle. The CDR3 totals 14 residues. The CDR3 reads CASSQGRGSGGYTF. The CDR3 DNA sequence: TGTGCCAGCAGCCAAGGGCGGGGCTCGGGGGGCTACACCTTC.

CDR3 protein: CASLKSGTGGLVDNTGELFF. CDR3 DNA sequence: TGTGCCAGCCTCAAGTCCGGGACAGGGGGCTTAGTCGACAACACCGGGGAGCTGTTTTTT. The genes are TRBV6-7 and TRBJ2-2, with 12 positions matching TRBD1. TRBV6-7 is placed among ORFs of uncertain function. The CDR3 is 20 amino acids. V trimming: 8 bases; J trimming: 2 bases; junction bases outside the gene matches: 18.

The chain joins TRBV6-1 to TRBJ2-7; D is undetermined. This CDR3 spans 14 amino acids. CDR1 is MNHNS and CDR2 is SASEGT in the germline V gene. V lost 1 base and J lost 2, with 9 bases in between. CDR3 sequence: CASSEDRATYEQYF. CDR3 nucleotide sequence: TGTGCCAGCAGTGAAGATAGAGCGACCTACGAGCAGTACTTC.

The rearrangement joins TRBV10-3 to TRBJ1-2; D remains unclear. Looked up from germline, CDR1 is ENHRY and CDR2 is SYGVKD. This CDR3 comprises 14 residues. Trimming removed 2 bases from V and 6 bases from J, with 13 bases in between. The chain's CDR3 is CAISERQEGNGYTF. The CDR3 region has the DNA TGTGCCATCAGTGAGAGACAAGAAGGGAATGGCTACACCTTC.

This sequence joins TRBV7-8 and TRBJ1-1; 10 bases fit TRBD1. This CDR3 comprises 14 residues. Germline V gene data show CDR1 as SGHVS and CDR2 as FQNEAQ. J was trimmed by 5 bases and V by 4 bases; bases with no gene match: 4. This CDR3 is CASSSTGGSTEAFF. DNA for the CDR3: TGTGCCAGCAGCTCGACAGGGGGCTCAACTGAAGCTTTCTTT.

The V and J genes are TRBV25-1 and TRBJ2-1, with D unclear. This CDR3 comprises 13 residues. V lost 6 bases to trimming and J lost 7 bases, with 13 bases between them. Germline lookup yields CDR1 MGHDK and CDR2 SYGVNS. The CDR3 spells CASSPPNGNEQFF. The CDR3 nucleotides are TGTGCCAGCAGCCCGCCAAACGGGAATGAGCAGTTCTTC.

The V and J genes are TRBV7-9 and TRBJ1-4, with 7 nucleotides matching TRBD1. Germline V gives CDR1 SEHNR, CDR2 FQNEAQ (reference sequence). This CDR3 contains 15 residues. Trimming took 4 bases from V and 4 from J; bases not matched to a gene: 6. The CDR3 reads CASSWRDRDNEKLFF. CDR3 sequence (DNA): TGTGCCAGCAGCTGGAGGGACAGAGATAATGAAAAACTGTTTTTT. Filled out from reference TRBV7-9 and TRBJ1-4, the complete variable domain reads DTGVSQNPRHKITKRGQNVTFRCDPISEHNRLYWYRQTLGQGPEFLTYFQNEAQLEKSRLLSDRFSAERPKGSFSTLEIQRTEQGDSAMYLCASSWRDRDNEKLFFGSGTQLSVL.

The rearrangement joins TRBV5-1 to TRBJ1-1; 7 bases line up with TRBD1. V lost 3 bases and J lost 3; bases outside the gene matches: 2. The germline V gene has CDR1 SGHRS and CDR2 YFSETQ. This CDR3 is 13 amino acids long. CDR3 nucleotide sequence: TGCGCCAGCAGCTCCCAGGGGGACACTGAAGCTTTCTTT. It codes for CASSSQGDTEAFF.

J is TRBJ2-1 and V is TRBV19; 7 nucleotides line up with TRBD2. The CDR3 runs 15 residues. J was trimmed by 4 bases and V by 2 bases; bases with no gene match: 5. In germline, CDR1 is LNHDA, CDR2 SQIVND (reference sequence). The CDR3 DNA is TGTGCCAGTAGTATACTAGCGGACCTTTACAATGAGCAGTTCTTC. Translation: CASSILADLYNEQFF.

This clone was picked up one time. The chain uses TRBV19 and TRBJ1-6, with D possibly being TRBD1 (6 bases). The CDR3 runs to 12 residues. Trimming took off 6 bases at V and 10 bases at J, with 10 bases between the two ends. Germline-derived CDR1 and CDR2 are LNHDA and SQIVND (reference sequence). The CDR3 DNA reads TGTGCCAGTAGCAGAACAGGGTCACCCCTCCACTTT. It is translated as CASSRTGSPLHF.

V is TRBV2 and J is TRBJ2-3; 7 bases map to TRBD2. CDR1 is SNHLY, CDR2 FYNNEI, per germline. The CDR3 has 14 amino acids. V was pared by 3 bases and J by 4 bases, with 4 bases of the junction left unmatched. CDR3 region: CASSEGGGPDTQYF. The CDR3, as DNA: TGTGCCAGCAGTGAGGGGGGGGGTCCAGATACGCAGTATTTT.